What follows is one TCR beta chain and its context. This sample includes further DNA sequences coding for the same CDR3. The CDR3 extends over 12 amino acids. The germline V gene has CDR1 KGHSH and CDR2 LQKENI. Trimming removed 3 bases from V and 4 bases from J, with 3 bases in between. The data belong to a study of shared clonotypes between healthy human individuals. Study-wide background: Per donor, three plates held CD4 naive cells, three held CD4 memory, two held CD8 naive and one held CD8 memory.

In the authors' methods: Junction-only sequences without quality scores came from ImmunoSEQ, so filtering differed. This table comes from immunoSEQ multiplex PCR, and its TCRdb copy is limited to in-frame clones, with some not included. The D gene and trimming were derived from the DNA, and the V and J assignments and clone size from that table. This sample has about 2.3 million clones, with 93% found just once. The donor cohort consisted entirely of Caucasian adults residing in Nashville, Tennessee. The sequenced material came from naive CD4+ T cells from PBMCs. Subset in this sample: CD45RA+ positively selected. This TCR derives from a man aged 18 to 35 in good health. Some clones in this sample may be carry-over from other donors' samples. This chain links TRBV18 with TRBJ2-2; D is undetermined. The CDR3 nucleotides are TGTGCCAGCTCACCTACCACCGGGGAGCTGTTTTTT. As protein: CASSPTTGELFF.